This TCR beta chain appears in the sequencing data of a study of T cell responses to AZD1222 COVID-19 vaccine (dated by TCRdb to the early 2020s). Study-wide context: TCR sequencing covered 230 or so trial participants: some 210 given two doses of AZD1222 and about 26 given two doses of MenACWY control vaccine. Trial participants were enrolled into age subgroups of 18-55, 56-69 and 70-plus years, which contained about 150, 28 and 57 TCR-sequenced participants, respectively. General conclusions and limits of the study: Conclusions about previously exposed vaccinees were limited because only a handful of AZD1222 recipients were SARS-CoV-2 seropositive at baseline. Because no samples from the day 14 peak response were available, repertoires could be characterized only after the peak T cell response. A significant rise in spike-specific TCR breadth and depth was observed after two AZD1222 doses relative to day 0 and relative to MenACWY recipients. CD4 TCRs associated with the vaccine covered the entire spike protein, and the dominant responses were in regions 160-218 and 743-854. Epitopes outside the regions mutated in the B.1.351 and B.1.1.7 variants were reportedly recognized by nearly half of the unique spike-specific TCRs. Participants were mostly white British and included more females than males, and it was suggested by the authors that clonal diversity may have been underestimated. In the small 56-69-year group, the increase in depth fell short of significance, most likely because of low power.

The germline V gene (reference sequence) provides CDR1 GTSNPN and CDR2 SVGIG. Spanning cysteine to phenylalanine, the CDR3 consists of 12 amino acids. CDR3 DNA only is kept here, 36 bases in frame from base 1. V is pruned by 2 bases and J by 10 bases, leaving 2 bases of the junction without a gene match. This clone has just one count. Which antigen it targets is not known. Per-base quality was not reported, and no clone a single base away is much larger than it. Reading the label with the study, this specimen's time point is: baseline before first vaccination. The treatment or condition label, read with the paper, signifies: meningococcal conjugate vaccine given as trial control. Vaccinee samples were obtained from the UK trials COV001 and COV002, which included a single-blind randomized controlled phase 2/3 trial of AZD1222 (ChAdOx1 nCoV-19) in healthy adults. For TCRbeta chain sequencing, PBMC samples were collected from trial participants at day 0 and at day 28 after the second dose.

The CDR3 regions of human TCRbeta chains were analyzed by immunosequencing. As for the original processing: TCRs in the repertoires were compared against a reference library of SARS-CoV-2-specific TCRs that had been generated with the MIRA antigen-specificity platform. Breadth was defined as the fraction of unique TCRs that were SARS-CoV-2-associated, and depth was defined as the fraction of total T cells that were SARS-CoV-2-associated. Each spike-specific TCR was assigned to its reactive spike region and to a CD4 or CD8 class using the MIRA data. Log10-transformed breadth and depth values were compared by one-way ANOVA with Sidak's multiple comparisons tests. TCRdb took this table from immuneACCESS and kept in-frame rearrangements with V and J called. Such tables lack part of the clones; where checked against another copy, unresolved V genes explain under half of the gap, and the rest is unexplained. V, J and clone size derive from that table, while D and trimming were established from the DNA sequence. The table for this sample lists 200,000 to 250,000 clones; 85% to 95% of them were counted only once. Around 1% of the sample is held by the ten biggest clonotypes.

The chain uses TRBV30 and TRBJ2-1; 10 bases in the middle match TRBD2. Sequencing used peripheral blood, obtained on day 0 of MenACWY control vaccination. The sequence was obtained from an adult in good health. The CDR3 is CAWSRGLAEQFF. The sequenced DNA is TGTGCCTGGAGTAGGGGACTAGCGGAGCAGTTCTTC.